This record concerns one T cell receptor (beta chain) sequence. Its antigen is unknown. These data come from a study of shared clonotypes between healthy human individuals. On the study more broadly: Each donor's CD8 memory used one plate, CD8 naive two, each CD4 subset three.

V dropped 6 bases and J dropped 9; count of bases not matched to a gene: 5. Germline V gene data show CDR1 as MNHNS and CDR2 as SASEGT. CDR3 length: 12 amino acids. Broader study findings: The low donor count limited represented genetic and exposure-history diversity.

On sorted subsets, replicate PCRs used 200 to 250 ng DNA, or approximately 33,000 T cell genomes. Source study methods: In the immunoSEQ data, sequences were junction-only and lacked quality scores, so filtering differed. Profiled with immunoSEQ multiplex PCR; TCRdb holds only in-frame clones, not every one. V and J calls and clone size follow that table, whereas D and trimming were derived from the DNA. Of over a million clones listed, roughly 96% were seen once; the top ten hold 1% to 1.5%. The sample was naive CD4+ T cells sorted from blood. Subset meaning: CD45RA+ positively selected. The chain uses TRBV6-1 and TRBJ2-1; 7 bases are shared with TRBD1. The sequence was collected from a young man in good health. The CDR3 coding sequence is TGTGCCAGCAGATACAGGGGAATTGAGCAGTTCTTC. It specifies CASRYRGIEQFF.